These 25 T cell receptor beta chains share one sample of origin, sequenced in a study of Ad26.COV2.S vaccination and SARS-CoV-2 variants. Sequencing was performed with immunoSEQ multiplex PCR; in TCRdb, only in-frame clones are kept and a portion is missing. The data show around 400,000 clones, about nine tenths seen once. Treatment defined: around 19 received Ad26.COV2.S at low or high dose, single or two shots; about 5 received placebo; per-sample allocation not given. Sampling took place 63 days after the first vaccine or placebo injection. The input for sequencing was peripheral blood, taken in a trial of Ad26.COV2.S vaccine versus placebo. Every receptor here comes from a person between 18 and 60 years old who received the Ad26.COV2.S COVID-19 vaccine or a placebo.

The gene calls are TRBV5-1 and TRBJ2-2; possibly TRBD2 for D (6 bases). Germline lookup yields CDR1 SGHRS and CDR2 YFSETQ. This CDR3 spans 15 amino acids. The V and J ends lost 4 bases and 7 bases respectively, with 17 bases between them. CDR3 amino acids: CASSPVGGNGGELFF. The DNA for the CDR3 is TGCGCCAGCAGCCCGGTGGGCGGGAATGGCGGGGAGCTGTTTTTT.

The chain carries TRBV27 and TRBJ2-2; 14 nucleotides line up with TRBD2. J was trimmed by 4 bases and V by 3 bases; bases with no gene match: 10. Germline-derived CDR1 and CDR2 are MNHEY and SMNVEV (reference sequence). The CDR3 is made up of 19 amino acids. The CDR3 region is CASSFRGLAGERSTGELFF. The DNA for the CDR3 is TGTGCCAGCAGTTTTAGGGGACTAGCGGGAGAGCGGAGCACCGGGGAGCTGTTTTTT.

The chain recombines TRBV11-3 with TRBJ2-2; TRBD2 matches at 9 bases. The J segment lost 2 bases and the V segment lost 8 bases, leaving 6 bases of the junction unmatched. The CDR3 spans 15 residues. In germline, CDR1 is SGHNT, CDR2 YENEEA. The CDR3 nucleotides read TGTGCCAGCGAGCTAGCGGGAAGTAACACCGGGGAGCTGTTTTTT. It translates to CASELAGSNTGELFF.

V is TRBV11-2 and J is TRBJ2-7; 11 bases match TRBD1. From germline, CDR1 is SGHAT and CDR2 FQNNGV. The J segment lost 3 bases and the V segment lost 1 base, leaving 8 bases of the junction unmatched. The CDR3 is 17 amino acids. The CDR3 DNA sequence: TGTGCCAGCAGCTTAGTAGGACAGGGGGCACAGATCTACGAGCAGTACTTC. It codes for CASSLVGQGAQIYEQYF.

Written as DNA, the CDR3 is TGTGCCAGCAGCTCGCACACCGGGGAGCTGTTTTTT. It codes for CASSSHTGELFF. The chain recombines TRBV7-3 with TRBJ2-2; D gene uncertain. V was trimmed by 4 bases and J by 3 bases, leaving 3 bases between them. This CDR3 is built from 12 residues. CDR1 and CDR2 from the germline V gene are SGHTA and FQGTGA. Full variable domain (rest looked up from reference TRBV7-3 and TRBJ2-2): GAGVSQTPSNKVTEKGKYVELRCDPISGHTALYWYRQSLGQGPEFLIYFQGTGAADDSGLPNDRFFAVRPEGSVSTLKIQRTERGDSAVYLCASSSHTGELFFGEGSRLTVL.

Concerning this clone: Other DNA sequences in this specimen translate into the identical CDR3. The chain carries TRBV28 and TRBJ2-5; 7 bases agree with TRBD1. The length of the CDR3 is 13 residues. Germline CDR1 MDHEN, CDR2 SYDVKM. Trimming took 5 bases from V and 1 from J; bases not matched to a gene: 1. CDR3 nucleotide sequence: TGTGCCAGCAGTGGGACAGTCCAAGAGACCCAGTACTTC. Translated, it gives CASSGTVQETQYF.

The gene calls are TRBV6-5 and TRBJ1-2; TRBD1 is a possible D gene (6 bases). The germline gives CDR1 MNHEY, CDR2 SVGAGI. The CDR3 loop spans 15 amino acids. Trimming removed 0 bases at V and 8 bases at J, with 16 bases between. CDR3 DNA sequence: TGTGCCAGCAGTTACTCGACGGAGGGGGTAGGCGGCTACACCTTC. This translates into CASSYSTEGVGGYTF.

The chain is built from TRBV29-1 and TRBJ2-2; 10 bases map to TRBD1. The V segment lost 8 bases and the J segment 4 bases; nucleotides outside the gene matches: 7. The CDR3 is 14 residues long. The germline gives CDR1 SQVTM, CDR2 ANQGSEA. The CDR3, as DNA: TGCAGCATAGTGACAGGGGGCACCACCGGGGAGCTGTTTTTT. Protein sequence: CSIVTGGTTGELFF.

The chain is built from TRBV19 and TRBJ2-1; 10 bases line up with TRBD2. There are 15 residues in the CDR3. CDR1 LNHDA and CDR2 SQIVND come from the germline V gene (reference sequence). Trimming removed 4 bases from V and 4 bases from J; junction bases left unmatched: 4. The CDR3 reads CASSRGLAVYNEQFF. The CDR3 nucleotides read TGTGCCAGTAGTAGAGGACTAGCGGTGTACAATGAGCAGTTCTTC.

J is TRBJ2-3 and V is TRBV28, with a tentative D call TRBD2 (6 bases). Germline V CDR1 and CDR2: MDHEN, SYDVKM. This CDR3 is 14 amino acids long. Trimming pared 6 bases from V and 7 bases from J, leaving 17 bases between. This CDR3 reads CASRPGLDINTQYF. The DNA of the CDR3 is TGTGCCAGCAGACCGGGACTCGACATCAATACGCAGTATTTT.

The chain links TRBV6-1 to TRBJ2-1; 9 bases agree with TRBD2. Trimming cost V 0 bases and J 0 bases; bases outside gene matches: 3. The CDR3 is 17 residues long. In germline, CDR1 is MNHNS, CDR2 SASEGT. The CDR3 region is CASSEAVAGASYNEQFF. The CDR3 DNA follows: TGTGCCAGCAGTGAAGCCGTAGCGGGAGCCTCCTACAATGAGCAGTTCTTC.

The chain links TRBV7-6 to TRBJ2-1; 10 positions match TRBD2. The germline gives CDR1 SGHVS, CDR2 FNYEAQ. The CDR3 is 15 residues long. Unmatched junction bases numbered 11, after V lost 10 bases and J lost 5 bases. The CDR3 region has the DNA TGTGCCACCGAGTCTAGCGGGAGAGGGCACAATGAGCAGTTCTTC. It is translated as CATESSGRGHNEQFF.

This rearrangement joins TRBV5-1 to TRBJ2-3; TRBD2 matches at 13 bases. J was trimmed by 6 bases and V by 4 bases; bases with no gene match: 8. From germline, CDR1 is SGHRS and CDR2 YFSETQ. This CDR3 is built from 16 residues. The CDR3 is CASSPTGLAGVDTQYF. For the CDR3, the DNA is TGCGCCAGCAGCCCAACCGGACTAGCGGGAGTTGATACGCAGTATTTT.

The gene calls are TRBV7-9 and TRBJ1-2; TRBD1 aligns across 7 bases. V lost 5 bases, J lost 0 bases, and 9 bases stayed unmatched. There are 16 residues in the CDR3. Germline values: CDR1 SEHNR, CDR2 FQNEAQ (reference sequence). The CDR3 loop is CASSHPSDRTNYGYTF. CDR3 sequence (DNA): TGTGCCAGCAGCCACCCCTCGGACAGGACTAACTATGGCTACACCTTC.

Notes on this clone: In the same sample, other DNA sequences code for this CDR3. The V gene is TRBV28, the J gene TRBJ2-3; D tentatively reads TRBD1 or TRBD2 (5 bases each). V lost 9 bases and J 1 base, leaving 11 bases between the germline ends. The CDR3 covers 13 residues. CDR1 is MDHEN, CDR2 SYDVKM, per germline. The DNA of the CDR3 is TGTGCCAGTACCGGGACGGGCACAGATACGCAGTATTTT. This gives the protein CASTGTGTDTQYF.

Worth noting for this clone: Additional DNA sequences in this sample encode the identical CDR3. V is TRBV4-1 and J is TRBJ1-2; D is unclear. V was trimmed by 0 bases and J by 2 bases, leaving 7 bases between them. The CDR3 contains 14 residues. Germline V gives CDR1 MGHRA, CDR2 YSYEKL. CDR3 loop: CASSQDPGNYGYTF. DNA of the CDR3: TGCGCCAGCAGCCAAGACCCCGGGAACTATGGCTACACCTTC.

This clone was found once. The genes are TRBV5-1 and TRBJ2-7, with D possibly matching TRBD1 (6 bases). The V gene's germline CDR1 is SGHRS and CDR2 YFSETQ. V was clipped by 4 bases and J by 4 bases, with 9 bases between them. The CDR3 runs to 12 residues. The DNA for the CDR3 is TGCGCCAGCAGCCAGGACAGTTACGAGCAGTACTTC. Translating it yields CASSQDSYEQYF.

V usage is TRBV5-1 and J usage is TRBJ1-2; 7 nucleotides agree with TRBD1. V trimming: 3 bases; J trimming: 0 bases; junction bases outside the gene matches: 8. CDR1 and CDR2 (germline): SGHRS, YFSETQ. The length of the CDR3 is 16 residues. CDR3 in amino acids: CASSSGTATSNYGYTF. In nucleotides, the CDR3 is TGCGCCAGCAGCTCGGGGACAGCCACTTCTAACTATGGCTACACCTTC.

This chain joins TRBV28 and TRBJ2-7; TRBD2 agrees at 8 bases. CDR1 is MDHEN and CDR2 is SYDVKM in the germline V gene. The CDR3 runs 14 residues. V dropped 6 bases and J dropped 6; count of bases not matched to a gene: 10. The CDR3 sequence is CASSKAGTRGEQYF. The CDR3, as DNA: TGTGCCAGCAGCAAAGCCGGGACTAGAGGCGAGCAGTACTTC.

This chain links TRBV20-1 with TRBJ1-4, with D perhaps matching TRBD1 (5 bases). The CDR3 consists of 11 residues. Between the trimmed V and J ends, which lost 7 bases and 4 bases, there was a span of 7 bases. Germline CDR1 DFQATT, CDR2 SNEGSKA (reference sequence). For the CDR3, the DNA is TGCAGTGGACAGATTAATGAAAAACTGTTTTTT. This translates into CSGQINEKLFF.

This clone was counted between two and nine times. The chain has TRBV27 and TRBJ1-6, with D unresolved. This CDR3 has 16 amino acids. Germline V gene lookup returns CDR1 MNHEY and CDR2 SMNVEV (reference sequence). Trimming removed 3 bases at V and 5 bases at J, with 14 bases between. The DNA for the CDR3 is TGTGCCAGCAGTTTTTATCAAGTTCCAGATAATTCACCCCTCCACTTT. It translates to CASSFYQVPDNSPLHF.

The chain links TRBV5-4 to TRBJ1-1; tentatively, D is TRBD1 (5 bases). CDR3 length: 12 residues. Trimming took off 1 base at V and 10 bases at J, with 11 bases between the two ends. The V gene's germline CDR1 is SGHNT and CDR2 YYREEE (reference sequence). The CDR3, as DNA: TGTGCCAGCAGCTTGTGGGGGACTCCAGCTTTCTTT. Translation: CASSLWGTPAFF.

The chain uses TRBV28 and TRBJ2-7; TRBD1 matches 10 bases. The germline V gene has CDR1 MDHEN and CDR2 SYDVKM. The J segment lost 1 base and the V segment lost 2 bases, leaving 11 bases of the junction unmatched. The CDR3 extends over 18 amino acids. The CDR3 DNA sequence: TGTGCCAGCAGTTTACGGACAGGGGGGAACGGAAGGTCCTACGAGCAGTACTTC. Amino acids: CASSLRTGGNGRSYEQYF.

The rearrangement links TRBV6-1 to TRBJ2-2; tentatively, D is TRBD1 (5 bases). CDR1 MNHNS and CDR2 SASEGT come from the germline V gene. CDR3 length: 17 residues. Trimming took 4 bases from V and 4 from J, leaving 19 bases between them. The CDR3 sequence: CASSGQSELGATGELFF. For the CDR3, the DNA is TGTGCCAGCAGTGGACAGAGCGAATTAGGGGCCACCGGGGAGCTGTTTTTT.

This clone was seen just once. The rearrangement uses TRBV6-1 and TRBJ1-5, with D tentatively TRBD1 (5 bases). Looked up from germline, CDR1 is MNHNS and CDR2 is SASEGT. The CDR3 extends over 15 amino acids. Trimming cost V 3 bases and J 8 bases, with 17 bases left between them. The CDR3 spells CASSDAGGGGKPQHF. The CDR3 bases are TGTGCCAGCAGTGACGCGGGCGGGGGGGGTAAGCCCCAGCATTTT.